These 27 T cell receptor beta chains were all obtained from the same sample, sequenced in a study of patients and donors after allogeneic stem cell transplantation (dated by TCRdb to 2018 to 2020). The library was obtained by RT-PCR. The data were produced on a NextSeq 550. The public reads were reanalyzed by TCRdb: fastp trimming at Q25, MiXCR alignment, in-frame beta chains only. Every distinct CDR3 protein forms one entry, paired with its most common genes and DNA. The sample profile shows 8,000 to 9,500 distinct CDR3 sequences; around 3.9% of them were found once. 15% to 20% of the sample lies in the top ten. Source material: blood, either unsorted or a sorted T cell fraction (not recorded which). All receptors derive from a human donor who was either an allogeneic HSCT recipient or a stem cell or donor lymphocyte infusion donor (not recorded which). It is not recorded whose cells these are; they may come from a transplant donor.

In this sample, this clonotype turned up many times. The chain carries TRBV3-1 and TRBJ2-7; 13 positions match TRBD2. V dropped 1 base and J dropped 2; count of bases not matched to a gene: 2. Germline CDR1 and CDR2: LGHDT and YNNKEL (reference sequence). There are 16 residues in the CDR3. The CDR3 loop is CASSQAGLAGAYEQYF. The CDR3 DNA is TGTGCCAGCAGCCAAGCCGGACTAGCGGGAGCCTACGAGCAGTACTTC.

This clonotype was picked up many times. The rearrangement uses TRBV7-9 and TRBJ2-7; 9 bases are shared with TRBD2. Looked up from germline, CDR1 is SEHNR and CDR2 is FQNEAQ (reference sequence). The CDR3 covers 14 residues. V was pared by 7 bases and J by 0 bases, with 4 bases of the junction left unmatched. The CDR3 nucleotides are TGTGCCAGCACCGGACTAGCGCACTCCTACGAGCAGTACTTC. Amino acid sequence: CASTGLAHSYEQYF.

This clonotype has at least ten counts. The gene calls are TRBV28 and TRBJ2-3; D ambiguous. V was clipped by 7 bases and J by 8 bases, with 19 bases between them. CDR1 MDHEN and CDR2 SYDVKM come from the germline V gene. The length of the CDR3 is 14 residues. The chain's CDR3 is CASTISPDFGTQYF. The CDR3 bases are TGTGCCAGCACCATTTCCCCGGATTTTGGTACGCAGTATTTT.

This clonotype was recorded many times. This rearrangement joins TRBV30 to TRBJ1-2; a weak D match, TRBD1 (6 bases). Germline CDR1 reads GTSNPN; CDR2 reads SVGIG (reference sequence). V lost 7 bases, J lost 5 bases, and 23 bases lay in between. The CDR3 runs to 15 residues. Here the CDR3 reads CASRSTGPRAYGYTF. The CDR3 DNA is TGTGCCTCTCGGTCGACAGGCCCGAGGGCTTATGGCTACACCTTC.

This rearrangement joins TRBV19 to TRBJ1-5; weak D call: TRBD1 (6 bases). This CDR3 spans 17 amino acids. Germline CDR1 reads LNHDA; CDR2 reads SQIVND (reference sequence). V dropped 7 bases and J dropped 0 bases, with 19 bases sitting between them. CDR3 DNA: TGTGCCAGTAACCCCCGAACAGGGATAGATAGCAATCAGCCCCAGCATTTT. It encodes CASNPRTGIDSNQPQHF.

This clonotype is categorized as medium-sized. V is TRBV28 and J is TRBJ1-5; D is unresolved. The germline CDR1 and CDR2 sequences are MDHEN and SYDVKM. The CDR3 loop spans 12 amino acids. V lost 5 bases to trimming and J lost 6 bases, with 8 bases between them. The CDR3 DNA sequence: TGTGCCAGCAGTCCGCCCCCTCAGCCCCAGCATTTT. Translated: CASSPPPQPQHF.

This clonotype was recorded at least ten times. This chain uses TRBV10-3 with TRBJ2-1, with 8 bases identical to TRBD2. Germline CDR1 ENHRY, CDR2 SYGVKD. The V and J ends lost 7 bases and 7 bases, in that order; junction bases with no gene match: 6. This CDR3 is 13 amino acids long. The CDR3 loop reads CAIKEREWNEQFF. As DNA, the CDR3 is TGTGCCATCAAGGAGCGGGAGTGGAATGAGCAGTTCTTC.

Ten or more counts support this clonotype. The chain is built from TRBV11-2 and TRBJ2-7; weak D call: TRBD2 (6 bases). V was cut by 8 bases and J by 4 bases, with 18 bases left in between. The CDR3 runs 14 residues. Germline V gives CDR1 SGHAT, CDR2 FQNNGV. CDR3 region: CASDMGGGPYEQYF. The CDR3 DNA is TGTGCCAGCGACATGGGAGGTGGCCCTTACGAGCAGTACTTC.

This clonotype was recorded many times. The chain uses TRBV12-3 or TRBV12-4 and TRBJ2-1; 12 positions agree with TRBD1. Trimming at V came to 6 bases and at J to 7 bases, leaving 7 bases not matched to a gene. This CDR3 contains 15 residues. CDR3 coding DNA: TGTGCCAGCAGAGAAGGGACAGGGGGCTCTAATGAGCAGTTCTTC. This sequence encodes CASREGTGGSNEQFF.

This clonotype was counted at least ten times. The chain carries TRBV7-9 and TRBJ2-3, with a weak D call TRBD1 (6 bases). The V gene lost 5 bases and the J gene lost 6 bases, with 18 bases spanning the gap. CDR1 is SEHNR, CDR2 FQNEAQ, per germline (reference sequence). This CDR3 comprises 15 residues. DNA for the CDR3: TGTGCCAGCAGCCCAGCCTCACAGGGCGGGGATACGCAGTATTTT. Protein sequence: CASSPASQGGDTQYF.

The sample holds many counts of this clonotype. The chain couples TRBV5-1 to TRBJ2-3, with D unresolved. The CDR3 totals 16 residues. Germline V CDR1 and CDR2: SGHRS, YFSETQ. V shed 4 bases and J shed 0 bases, with 15 bases lying between them. CDR3 coding DNA: TGCGCCAGCAGCCCCGTAGGGCAGGTTAGCACAGATACGCAGTATTTT. It specifies CASSPVGQVSTDTQYF.

This clonotype showed up many times. V is TRBV24-1 and J is TRBJ2-5; 9 positions agree with TRBD2. The CDR3 covers 15 residues. The V gene end was trimmed by 7 bases and the J gene end by 1 base; junction bases not matched to a gene: 6. Germline V lookup: CDR1 KGHDR, CDR2 SFDVKD. CDR3 loop: CATRRGRGPQETQYF. DNA of the CDR3: TGTGCCACCAGGCGCGGGAGGGGACCCCAAGAGACCCAGTACTTC.

This clonotype was found a few times. The gene calls are TRBV12-3 or TRBV12-4 and TRBJ2-1; TRBD2 aligns across 15 bases. Trimming took 1 base from V and 7 from J; bases not matched to a gene: 2. There are 16 residues in the CDR3. CDR3 amino acids: CASSLGGTSGRNEQFF. CDR3 nucleotide sequence: TGTGCCAGCAGTTTAGGCGGGACTAGCGGGAGGAATGAGCAGTTCTTC.

This clonotype was detected many times. The J gene is TRBJ2-5, the V gene TRBV28; unclear D gene. The CDR3 sequence is 14 residues long. V lost 5 bases to trimming and J lost 5 bases, with 15 bases between them. Germline V gene data show CDR1 as MDHEN and CDR2 as SYDVKM. The CDR3 DNA follows: TGTGCCAGCAGTCCCGGACCCTCCCCGGAGACCCAGTACTTC. This encodes CASSPGPSPETQYF.

This clonotype was found many times. The chain recombines TRBV6-2 or TRBV6-3 with TRBJ1-1; D might be TRBD1 (6 bases). Trimming cost V 4 bases and J 1 base, with 13 bases left between them. This CDR3 comprises 15 residues. Per germline, CDR1 MNHEY and CDR2 SVGEGT. The CDR3 DNA reads TGTGCCAGCAGTTTAGTCGGGACACCGAACACTGAAGCTTTCTTT. It specifies CASSLVGTPNTEAFF.

This clonotype was observed many times. This chain links TRBV20-1 with TRBJ2-1, with 8 bases lining up with TRBD2. Trimming cost V 1 base and J 1 base; bases outside gene matches: 15. This CDR3 is built from 19 residues. Germline CDR1 DFQATT, CDR2 SNEGSKA (reference sequence). This CDR3 is CSARGSDSGTPVSYNEQFF. As DNA, the CDR3 is TGCAGTGCTAGAGGATCGGATAGCGGGACCCCCGTTTCCTACAATGAGCAGTTCTTC.

Ten or more counts support this clonotype. This rearrangement joins TRBV7-9 to TRBJ2-7, with TRBD2 identical over 8 bases. Germline V lookup: CDR1 SEHNR, CDR2 FQNEAQ (reference sequence). CDR3 size: 15 residues. V was pared by 1 base and J by 3 bases, with 5 bases of the junction left unmatched. The CDR3: CASSLGVAGNYEQYF. The CDR3 DNA reads TGTGCCAGCAGCTTAGGTGTAGCGGGAAACTACGAGCAGTACTTC.

This clonotype came up many times. V usage is TRBV3-1 and J usage is TRBJ1-3; TRBD1 matches at 7 bases. The CDR3 contains 14 residues. Germline values: CDR1 LGHDT, CDR2 YNNKEL (reference sequence). Trimming cost V 6 bases and J 4 bases; bases outside gene matches: 6. The CDR3 here is CASRTQGSGNTIYF. The CDR3 DNA is TGTGCCAGCAGGACACAGGGGTCAGGAAACACCATATATTTT.

This clonotype was found a few times. The rearrangement uses TRBV7-8 and TRBJ1-2, with no clear D. Trimming left V 1 base short and J 8 bases short, with 14 bases between. This CDR3 has 14 amino acids. CDR1 SGHVS and CDR2 FQNEAQ come from the germline V gene. CDR3 sequence reads: CASSLEVEVGGYTF. Written as DNA, the CDR3 is TGTGCCAGCAGCTTAGAGGTGGAGGTAGGAGGCTACACCTTC.

By share, this clonotype ranks as large. The chain has TRBV7-9 and TRBJ2-5; D possibly corresponds to TRBD1 (5 bases). Trimming removed 5 bases at V and 3 bases at J, with 16 bases between. The germline V gene encodes CDR1 SEHNR and CDR2 FQNEAQ (reference sequence). CDR3 length: 15 residues. The CDR3 DNA reads as TGTGCCAGCAGCCCATCGACAGAACATAAAGAGACCCAGTACTTC. It codes for CASSPSTEHKETQYF.

Many counts were recorded for this clonotype. The chain joins TRBV12-3 or TRBV12-4 to TRBJ2-7, with 14 bases aligning to TRBD2. CDR3 size: 18 residues. Trimming at V came to 6 bases and at J to 6 bases, leaving 16 bases not matched to a gene. The chain's CDR3 is CASSLRGLFGTSGSEQYF. The CDR3 DNA sequence: TGTGCCAGCAGCCTAAGGGGTTTGTTCGGGACTAGCGGGAGCGAGCAGTACTTC.

This clonotype was seen at least ten times. The chain combines TRBV4-1 with TRBJ2-1; 7 positions agree with TRBD2. With V trimmed by 3 bases and J by 5 bases, 4 bases remained unmatched. Germline CDR1 reads MGHRA; CDR2 reads YSYEKL. The CDR3 has 14 residues. DNA for the CDR3: TGCGCCAGCAGCCAGAAACTAGCGAACAATGAGCAGTTCTTC. It is translated as CASSQKLANNEQFF.

This clonotype was counted at least ten times. V gene TRBV10-3 combines with J gene TRBJ2-5; D not certain. This CDR3 has 13 residues. Germline V gene lookup returns CDR1 ENHRY and CDR2 SYGVKD. Trimming took 3 bases from V and 4 from J, leaving 9 bases between them. The CDR3 loop reads CAISDVPGETQYF. In nucleotides, the CDR3 is TGTGCCATCAGTGATGTCCCCGGAGAGACCCAGTACTTC.

This clonotype was recorded many times. The CDR3, as DNA: TGTGCCAGCAGCTTAGCTTCAGATACGCAGTATTTT. Translating it yields CASSLASDTQYF. The chain joins TRBV7-9 to TRBJ2-3; D is unresolved. This CDR3 is 12 amino acids long. V lost 0 bases and J 4 bases, leaving 2 bases between the germline ends. Germline-derived CDR1 and CDR2 are SEHNR and FQNEAQ (reference sequence).

Many counts were recorded for this clonotype. The chain combines TRBV14 with TRBJ2-1; 7 nucleotides agree with TRBD2. The germline gives CDR1 SGHDN, CDR2 FVKESK. V shed 3 bases, J shed 4 bases, and the junction held 3 bases outside the gene matches. The CDR3 contains 14 residues. The CDR3 region is CASSQSSGYNEQFF. The CDR3 nucleotides are TGTGCCAGCAGCCAGTCTAGCGGATACAATGAGCAGTTCTTC.

This clonotype was recorded many times. This chain links TRBV6-5 with TRBJ2-7; 9 nucleotides align to TRBD2. There are 16 residues in the CDR3. Per germline, CDR1 MNHEY and CDR2 SVGAGI. V lost 2 bases to trimming and J lost 7 bases; unmatched junction nucleotides: 12. The CDR3 loop is CASSYVPIAGVSEQYF. The CDR3 DNA sequence: TGTGCCAGCAGTTACGTTCCCATAGCGGGAGTGAGTGAGCAGTACTTC.

This clonotype rates as medium-sized (0.01 to 0.1%). The genes are TRBV7-2 and TRBJ1-2; 7 nucleotides line up with TRBD1. Trimming removed 5 bases from V and 8 bases from J; junction bases left unmatched: 11. The CDR3 sequence is 14 residues long. Germline lookup yields CDR1 SGHTA and CDR2 FQGNSA. The CDR3 bases are TGTGCCAGCAGCCTTACCCGACAGGGCAACGGCTACACCTTC. Protein sequence: CASSLTRQGNGYTF.